These T cell receptor beta chains were read from a single sample in a study of blood T cell repertoires in COVID-19. Repertoires were generated with immunoSEQ multiplex PCR, while TCRdb's copy carries only in-frame clones and drops some. The sample lists about 14,000 clones, 70% to 85% occurring once. The sequenced sample consisted of peripheral blood. Receptors originate from a woman aged 45-65 years with active or convalescent COVID-19. CDR3s include the opening cysteine and the closing phenylalanine or tryptophan. A D gene is named only where the DNA matches it firmly. Only some rows state a clone size, as once, few, many or a class for expanded clones.

j_call d_call v_call clone_size cdr3_nt cdr3_aa
TRBJ2-1 . TRBV6-5 . TGTGCCAGCAGTTCAACAGGGTCCCACAATGAGCAGTTCTTC CASSSTGSHNEQFF
TRBJ2-7 . TRBV5-1 . TGCGCCAGCAGCCTTCTCCCGGACAGTAACTACGAGCAGTACTTC CASSLLPDSNYEQYF
TRBJ2-7 TRBD2 TRBV28 . TGTGCCAGCAATTTGAGCGGGAGGGCCCGGGAGCAGTACTTC CASNLSGRAREQYF
TRBJ2-5 . TRBV15 . TGTGCCACCAGCAGAGAACTAGCCTTAGAGACCCAGTACTTC CATSRELALETQYF
TRBJ2-7 . TRBV13 . TGTGCCAGCAGCCCACAAGGTGGCAGGGAATTCGACGAGCAGTACTTC CASSPQGGREFDEQYF
TRBJ1-2 TRBD1 TRBV7-9 . TGTGCCAGCATCCCCTGGGGGACAGGCTATGGCTACACCTTC CASIPWGTGYGYTF
TRBJ2-1 TRBD2 TRBV20-1 . TGCAGTGCTAGTGGGACTAGCGGGAACTACCTGTTTGCGGCATCCTACAATGAGCAGTTCTTC CSASGTSGNYLFAASYNEQFF
TRBJ1-1 . TRBV2 . TGTGCCAGCAGCAGGGGATCTGCCACTGAAGCTTTCTTT CASSRGSATEAFF
TRBJ2-1 . TRBV28 . TGTGCCAGCAGTGAGGACTCATACAATGAGCAGTTCTTC CASSEDSYNEQFF
TRBJ1-1 TRBD1 TRBV27 . TGTGCCAGCAATGGGCGGACAGGGCCGGTACATACTGAAGCTTTCTTT CASNGRTGPVHTEAFF
TRBJ2-7 TRBD1 TRBV2 few TGTGCCACCGTGTCCCGCCCCGCCGGGACAGGGGACTACGAGCAGTACTTC CATVSRPAGTGDYEQYF
TRBJ1-1 . TRBV6-5 . TGTGCCAGCAGTTACTCGATTCAGGGGAACACTGAAGCTTTCTTT CASSYSIQGNTEAFF